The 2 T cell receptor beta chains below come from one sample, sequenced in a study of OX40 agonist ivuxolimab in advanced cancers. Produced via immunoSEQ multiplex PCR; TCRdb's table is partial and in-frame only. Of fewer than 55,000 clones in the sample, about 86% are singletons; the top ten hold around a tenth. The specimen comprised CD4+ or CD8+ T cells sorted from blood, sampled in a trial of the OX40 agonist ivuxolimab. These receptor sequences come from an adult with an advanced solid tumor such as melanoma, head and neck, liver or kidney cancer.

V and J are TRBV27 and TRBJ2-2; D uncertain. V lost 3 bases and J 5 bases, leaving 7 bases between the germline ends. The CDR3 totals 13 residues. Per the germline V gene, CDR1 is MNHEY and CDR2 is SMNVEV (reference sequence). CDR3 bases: TGTGCCAGCAGTTTCGTGCTTACCGGGGAGCTGTTTTTT. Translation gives CASSFVLTGELFF.

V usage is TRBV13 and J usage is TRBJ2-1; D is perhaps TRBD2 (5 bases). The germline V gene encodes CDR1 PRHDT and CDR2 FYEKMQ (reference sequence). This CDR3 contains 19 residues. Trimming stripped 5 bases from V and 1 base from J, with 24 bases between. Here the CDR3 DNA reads TGTGCCAGCAGCCCACGACCGAATCTAACTAGTGCGTCCTACAATGAGCAGTTCTTC. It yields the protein CASSPRPNLTSASYNEQFF.